This T cell receptor (beta chain) stems from a study of CD8+ T cells in alopecia areata. This clone appeared a single time. As yet, its antigen is unknown. Treatment defined: oral pan-JAK inhibitor, 5-10 mg twice daily. Extracted RNA was reverse transcribed, and the resulting cDNA served as sequencing template. The data were produced by immunoSEQ multiplex PCR, yet TCRdb's version contains in-frame clones alone and is incomplete. This sample carries over 150,000 clones, roughly 64% of them seen once, and the ten largest clones take roughly an eighth. Study-wide points: For baseline CD8+ expansion, any link to response stays uncertain with one nonresponder. Scalp sequencing captures resident alphabeta T cells of normal skin too.

Sequencing used CD8+ T cells sorted from blood, obtained at week 24, from a patient treated with tofacitinib. This TCR derives from a human donor with alopecia areata.

CDR3 nucleotides: TGCGCCAGCTCTACAGACACAGATACGCAGTATTTT. It translates to CASSTDTDTQYF. The chain employs TRBV5-1 and TRBJ2-3; D remains unclear. The CDR3 spans 12 residues. V lost 7 bases, J lost 2 bases, and 8 bases lay in between. Germline-derived CDR1 and CDR2 are SGHRS and YFSETQ. Based on the CDR3 plus reference TRBV5-1 and TRBJ2-3, the full variable domain is KAGVTQTPRYLIKTRGQQVTLSCSPISGHRSVSWYQQTPGQGLQFLFEYFSETQRNKGNFPGRFSGRQFSNSRSEMNVSTLELGDSALYLCASSTDTDTQYFGPGTRLTVL.